This TCR beta chain was sequenced during a study of cytomegalovirus exposure and HLA in healthy donors. Study-wide points: TCR beta V- and J-gene trimming was later associated with a missense DCLRE1C variant. Among donors in an Asian-associated ancestry cluster, a later analysis reportedly found fewer N-insertions than the approximately 700-donor mean. Previously analyzed data showed that most TCR beta V segments were productive at a frequency of about 90% or about 30%. Later, TCR association rates were found to vary by HLA locus, highest for DRB1 and lowest for HLA-C.

The CDR3 is 12 residues long. Germline V CDR1 and CDR2: ENHRY, SYGVKD. Trimming removed 3 bases at V and 2 bases at J, with 5 bases between. This clone showed up just a few times. The target antigen is unknown. The study ran its PCR with 60 Vbeta and 13 Jbeta primers. TCRdb's table, derived via immunoSEQ multiplex PCR, lists solely in-frame clones and lacks some. The data show 150,000 to 200,000 clones, about 65% seen once. The material sequenced was PBMCs. The sequence was collected from a young woman in good health and CMV-seropositive. The rearrangement joins TRBV10-3 to TRBJ2-7; D call uncertain. The CDR3 loop is CAISDHTYEQYF. CDR3 coding DNA: TGTGCCATCAGTGACCACACCTACGAGCAGTACTTC.